These 19 T cell receptor beta chains were all obtained from the same sample, sequenced in a study of blood T cell repertoires in COVID-19. The assay was immunoSEQ multiplex PCR, and TCRdb's table has in-frame clones only and misses some. The sample records tens of thousands of clones, 70% to 90% being singletons. Sequenced sample: peripheral blood. These receptors originate from a human donor in a cohort sampled during active COVID-19.

V gene TRBV3-1 (or the pseudogene TRBV3-2) combines with J gene TRBJ1-1; TRBD1 might be the D (6 bases). Trimming pared 3 bases from V and 1 base from J, leaving 9 bases between. The germline CDR1 and CDR2 sequences are LGHDT and YNNKEL (reference sequence). The CDR3 consists of 14 residues. CDR3 region: CASSHGQQNTEAFF. DNA for the CDR3: TGTGCCAGCAGCCACGGACAGCAGAACACTGAAGCTTTCTTT.

As concerns this clone: In the same sample, other DNA sequences code for this CDR3. The chain joins TRBV11-2 to TRBJ2-2; the match to TRBD2 covers 15 bases. CDR3 length equals 19 residues. J gave up 1 base and V 5 bases, and 8 bases lay outside the gene matches. Germline CDR1 SGHAT, CDR2 FQNNGV. The DNA for the CDR3 is TGTGCCAGCAGCCTAGCTGGACTAGCGGGGGGGAGGAACACCGGGGAGCTGTTTTTT. Translating gives CASSLAGLAGGRNTGELFF.

V is TRBV7-8 and J is TRBJ2-1, with no clear D. This CDR3 spans 15 amino acids. With 1 base removed from V and 0 bases from J, the gap between germline ends came to 7 bases. Germline values: CDR1 SGHVS, CDR2 FQNEAQ. CDR3 coding DNA: TGTGCCAGCAGCTTAGGGCGGATCTCCTACAATGAGCAGTTCTTC. This sequence encodes CASSLGRISYNEQFF. The full variable domain, completed using reference TRBV7-8 and TRBJ2-1, is GAGVSQSPRYKVAKRGQDVALRCDPISGHVSLFWYQQALGQGPEFLTYFQNEAQLDKSGLPSDRFFAERPEGSVSTLKIQRTQQEDSAVYLCASSLGRISYNEQFFGPGTRLTVL.

The chain recombines TRBV4-1 with TRBJ2-1, with 8 bases lining up with TRBD2. CDR3 length equals 17 residues. The V gene's germline CDR1 is MGHRA and CDR2 YSYEKL. Losses at the gene ends were 1 base for V and 5 bases for J; bases not matched to a gene: 10. The CDR3 coding sequence is TGCGCCAGCAGCCAAGTCTTCGGGACTAGAGTCGACAATGAGCAGTTCTTC. Translation gives CASSQVFGTRVDNEQFF.

The CDR3 DNA reads TGTGCCAGCAGCGTAGTAGGATTAGTCGGGGAGACCCAGTACTTC. Translating it yields CASSVVGLVGETQYF. The chain uses TRBV9 and TRBJ2-5; D unresolved. Germline V gene sequence: CDR1 SGDLS, CDR2 YYNGEE. The V end lost 0 bases, the J end lost 5 bases, and 14 bases lay between the germline ends. The length of the CDR3 is 15 residues.

This chain connects TRBV6-6 to TRBJ2-1; 11 positions match TRBD1. The CDR3 loop spans 16 amino acids. Trimming removed 4 bases from V and 10 bases from J; junction bases left unmatched: 12. Per the germline V gene, CDR1 is MNHNY and CDR2 is SVGAGI (reference sequence). CDR3 sequence reads: CASSSLRTGGMEEQFF. The DNA of the CDR3 is TGTGCCAGCAGTTCCCTTCGGACAGGGGGCATGGAGGAGCAGTTCTTC.

V usage is TRBV2 and J usage is TRBJ2-5; 7 nucleotides match TRBD2. With V trimmed by 5 bases and J by 4 bases, 13 bases remained unmatched. The CDR3 covers 16 residues. Germline CDR1 is SNHLY and CDR2 is FYNNEI. The CDR3 loop is CASSTGRGGVGETQYF. Here the CDR3 DNA reads TGTGCCAGCAGTACAGGTCGGGGAGGGGTCGGAGAGACCCAGTACTTC.

This chain connects TRBV4-1 to TRBJ2-7; D may be TRBD1 (5 bases). The CDR3 contains 14 residues. V lost 1 base, J lost 3 bases, and 10 bases lay in between. Germline assignment: CDR1 MGHRA and CDR2 YSYEKL. CDR3 coding DNA: TGCGCCAGCAGCCAAGGCCAGGGCAACTACGAGCAGTACTTC. Translated, it gives CASSQGQGNYEQYF.

This rearrangement joins TRBV6-5 to TRBJ1-2; 9 nucleotides align to TRBD1. This CDR3 is 14 amino acids long. The V segment lost 6 bases and the J segment 8 bases; nucleotides outside the gene matches: 10. Germline-derived CDR1 and CDR2 are MNHEY and SVGAGI. CDR3 nucleotides: TGTGCCAGCAGGGAGGGACAGGGCGTGGGAGGCTACACCTTC. Protein sequence: CASREGQGVGGYTF.

V usage is TRBV18 and J usage is TRBJ1-2, with 9 bases matching TRBD1. The V gene's germline CDR1 is KGHSH and CDR2 LQKENI. V gave up 6 bases and J gave up 8 bases; unmatched junction bases: 7. The CDR3 contains 13 residues. The CDR3 nucleotides are TGTGCCAGCTCTCAGGACAGGGGCGAAGGCTACACCTTC. Amino acid sequence: CASSQDRGEGYTF.

V is TRBV5-4 and J is TRBJ1-2; D not resolved. The CDR3 length is 13 residues. V gave up 3 bases and J gave up 0 bases, with 6 bases separating them. Germline CDR1 and CDR2: SGHNT and YYREEE (reference sequence). Here the CDR3 DNA reads TGTGCCAGCAGCTCCGACACTAACTATGGCTACACCTTC. Its translation is CASSSDTNYGYTF.

There are a few counts of this clone. The chain couples TRBV5-4 to TRBJ2-1; D is possibly TRBD2 (6 bases). V dropped 3 bases and J dropped 7 bases, with 11 bases sitting between them. CDR3 size: 13 residues. The germline V gene encodes CDR1 SGHNT and CDR2 YYREEE (reference sequence). The CDR3 protein is CASSWTTTNEQFF. CDR3 nucleotide sequence: TGTGCCAGCAGCTGGACTACTACTAATGAGCAGTTCTTC. The whole variable domain, remainder taken from reference TRBV5-4 and TRBJ2-1, is ETGVTQSPTHLIKTRGQQVTLRCSSQSGHNTVSWYQQALGQGPQFIFQYYREEENGRGNFPPRFSGLQFPNYSSELNVNALELDDSALYLCASSWTTTNEQFFGPGTRLTVL.

The V gene is TRBV10-1, the J gene TRBJ2-1, with D possibly being TRBD2 (5 bases). From germline, CDR1 is WNHNN and CDR2 SYGVQD (reference sequence). Trimming pared 0 bases from V and 0 bases from J, leaving 12 bases between. This CDR3 spans 17 amino acids. The CDR3 region is CASSESEDTSSYNEQFF. CDR3 bases: TGCGCCAGCAGTGAGTCAGAGGATACTAGCTCCTACAATGAGCAGTTCTTC.

The genes are TRBV6-5 and TRBJ2-7, with 11 bases matching TRBD2. The germline CDR1 and CDR2 sequences are MNHEY and SVGAGI. The CDR3 runs to 14 residues. Trimming took 5 bases from V and 5 from J; bases not matched to a gene: 5. The CDR3 region has the DNA TGTGCCAGCAGTAACCCACTAGCGGGGGACGAGCAGTACTTC. Encoded protein: CASSNPLAGDEQYF.

The chain has TRBV30 and TRBJ2-7, with TRBD1 matching over 7 bases. CDR1 is GTSNPN and CDR2 is SVGIG in the germline V gene (reference sequence). V shed 2 bases and J 1 base; nucleotides not matched to a gene: 5. This CDR3 has 14 residues. DNA for the CDR3: TGTGCCTGGAGTTCGCAGGGGGTGTCCTACGAGCAGTACTTC. The encoded protein is CAWSSQGVSYEQYF.

This rearrangement joins TRBV5-1 to TRBJ1-5, with 10 bases matching TRBD1. The J segment lost 5 bases and the V segment lost 2 bases, leaving 1 base of the junction unmatched. This CDR3 is built from 14 residues. The germline V gene has CDR1 SGHRS and CDR2 YFSETQ. Written as DNA, the CDR3 is TGCGCCAGCAGCTTAGGGACAGGGGATCAGCCCCAGCATTTT. As protein: CASSLGTGDQPQHF.

This chain uses TRBV4-1 with TRBJ2-3; D not resolved. From germline, CDR1 is MGHRA and CDR2 YSYEKL. The CDR3 loop spans 12 amino acids. The CDR3 is CSTSDSTDTQYF. The DNA for the CDR3 is TGCTCCACCTCCGACTCCACAGATACGCAGTATTTT.

This chain links TRBV5-1 with TRBJ1-2; TRBD1 agrees at 7 bases. The CDR3 covers 15 residues. Trimming cost V 3 bases and J 5 bases; bases outside gene matches: 10. Germline assignment: CDR1 SGHRS and CDR2 YFSETQ. DNA of the CDR3: TGCGCCAGCAGCTCGAAGCGACAGGGCGAGTATGGCTACACCTTC. Its protein product is CASSSKRQGEYGYTF.

The genes are TRBV4-1 and TRBJ1-2; 8 positions agree with TRBD1. The CDR3 loop spans 16 amino acids. Per germline, CDR1 MGHRA and CDR2 YSYEKL. With V trimmed by 0 bases and J by 1 base, 4 bases remained unmatched. This CDR3 is CASSQEGQAFNYGYTF. CDR3 bases: TGCGCCAGCAGCCAAGAGGGACAGGCGTTTAACTATGGCTACACCTTC.